This T cell receptor delta chain was sequenced for a study of gamma delta lymphoproliferative disorders and STAT genes (dated by TCRdb to 2016 to 2018). Regarding the study in general: The LymphoTrack Dx TCRG Assay was used to prepare gamma-chain libraries from at least 50 ng of genomic DNA. Delta-chain libraries followed the EuroClonality-NGS working group standard operating procedure, because no corresponding Invivoscribe delta assay was available. To confirm results, a couple of gamma-chain samples and all delta-chain samples were sequenced twice. Within a larger immunophenotypic and STAT-mutation study, TCR gamma and delta CDR3 repertoires were profiled by deep sequencing in Tgammadelta lymphoproliferative disease patients and healthy controls. Findings and caveats that apply to the study as a whole: It was noted by the authors that NGS specificity may be reduced at low frequencies, so confirmation of the public or private nature of leukemic clones is needed. T cells in controls likely covered a range of maturation stages, whereas leukemic cells were skewed toward terminal effectors, which could potentially limit comparisons between patients and controls. When whole repertoires were clustered, gamma repertoires from patients grouped apart from those of healthy controls, but delta repertoires did not separate between the groups. Almost every major gamma and delta clonotype in patients was public, meaning shared with at least one healthy donor, and only a couple of gamma clonotypes were private to disease.

On this clone: This clone's antigen is unknown. This likely traces to a read error, being one base from a far larger clone. This same CDR3 is encoded by further DNA sequences in the sample.

In both library preparation methods, multiplex PCR was run with primers aimed at the conserved V and J regions of the TCR genes. After purification and pooling, the amplicons were sequenced on an Illumina MiSeq platform. In the original analysis: MiXCR performed V(D)J alignment, clonotype assembly and translation, and VDJtools was used for functionality assessment and CDR3 repertoire analyses. CDR3 was defined per IMGT, and analyses were restricted to productive sequences using functional genes, excluding ORF genes and pseudogenes. A custom Python script searched for identical amino acid CDR3s of major clonotypes (frequency >=5%) across all patients and controls. A one-sided non-parametric Wilcoxon test was used to compare clonotype frequencies between patients and controls. TCRdb reprocessed the public data with the CATT caller; entries with the same nucleotide sequence were combined afterwards. The V and J calls shown here were made by TCRdb, not taken from the authors' results. The sample includes under 2,000 delta-chain clones, with approximately 2.5% observed a single time. The ten largest clonotypes hold less than 15% of the sample.

Genomic DNA from peripheral blood mononuclear cells isolated from patients and controls was used for TCR sequencing. As controls, around 23 healthy adult blood donors (median age roughly 66 years; about twelve males and approximately 11 females) were included and were matched to patients for age and sex. From its cysteine to its phenylalanine, the CDR3 spans 17 amino acids. Only the CDR3 part of the read is kept: 51 bases, read in frame from the first base. In the germline V gene, CDR1 corresponds to GEAIGNYY and CDR2 to EKD. This clonotype was sampled from a human donor in good health. The rearrangement joined TRDV2 to TRDJ1, with TRDD3 perhaps the D gene, on 5 matching bases. The sequenced sample was blood. The sequenced DNA: TGCGCCTGTGACACCGTCGGGGACCGACTGTACACCGATAAACTCATCTTT. Its translation is CACDTVGDRLYTDKLIF.